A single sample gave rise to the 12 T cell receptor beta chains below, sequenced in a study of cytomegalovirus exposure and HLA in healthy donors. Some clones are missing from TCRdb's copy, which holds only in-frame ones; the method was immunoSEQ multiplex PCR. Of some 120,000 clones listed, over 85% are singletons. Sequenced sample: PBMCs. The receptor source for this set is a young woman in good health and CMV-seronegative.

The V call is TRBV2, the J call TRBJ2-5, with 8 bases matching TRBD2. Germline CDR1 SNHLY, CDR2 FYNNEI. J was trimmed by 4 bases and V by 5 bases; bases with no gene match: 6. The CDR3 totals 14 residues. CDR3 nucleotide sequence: TGTGCCAGCAGTCCGGGACTAGTGAGAGAGACCCAGTACTTC. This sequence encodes CASSPGLVRETQYF. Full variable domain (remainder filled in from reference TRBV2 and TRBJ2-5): EPEVTQTPSHQVTQMGQEVILRCVPISNHLYFYWYRQILGQKVEFLVSFYNNEISEKSEIFDDQFSVERPDGSNFTLKIRSTKLEDSAMYFCASSPGLVRETQYFGPGTRLLVL.

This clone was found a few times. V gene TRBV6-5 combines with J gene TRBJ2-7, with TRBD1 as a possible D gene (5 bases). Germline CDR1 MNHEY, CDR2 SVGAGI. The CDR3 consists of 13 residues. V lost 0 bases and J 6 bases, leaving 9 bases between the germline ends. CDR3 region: CASSYSLGAEQYF. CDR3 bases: TGTGCCAGCAGTTACTCCCTTGGGGCCGAGCAGTACTTC.

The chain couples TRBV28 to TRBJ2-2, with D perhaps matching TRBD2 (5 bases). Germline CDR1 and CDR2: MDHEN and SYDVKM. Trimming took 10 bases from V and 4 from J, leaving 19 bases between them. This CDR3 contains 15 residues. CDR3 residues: CATSRGISGTGELFF. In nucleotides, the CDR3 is TGTGCCACCAGCCGAGGGATCTCGGGCACCGGGGAGCTGTTTTTT.

The CDR3 spells CASSRQGAGRGGYTF. For the CDR3, the DNA is TGTGCCAGCAGCCGACAGGGGGCAGGACGTGGAGGCTACACCTTC. The chain recombines TRBV6-6 with TRBJ1-2; 10 bases are shared with TRBD1. V lost 6 bases, J lost 8 bases, and 12 bases stayed unmatched. The CDR3 is 15 residues long. Germline values: CDR1 MNHNY, CDR2 SVGAGI (reference sequence).

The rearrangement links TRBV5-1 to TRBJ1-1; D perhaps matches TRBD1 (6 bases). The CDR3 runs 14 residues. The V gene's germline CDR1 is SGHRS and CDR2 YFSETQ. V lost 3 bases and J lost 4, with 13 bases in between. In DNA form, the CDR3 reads TGCGCCAGCAGCTCCGGGGTAGGGGGCACTGAAGCTTTCTTT. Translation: CASSSGVGGTEAFF.

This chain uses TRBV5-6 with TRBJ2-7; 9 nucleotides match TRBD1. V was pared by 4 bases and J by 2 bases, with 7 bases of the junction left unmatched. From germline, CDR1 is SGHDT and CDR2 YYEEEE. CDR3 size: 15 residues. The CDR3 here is CASSHGQGLTYEQYF. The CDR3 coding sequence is TGTGCCAGCAGCCACGGACAGGGGTTAACCTACGAGCAGTACTTC.

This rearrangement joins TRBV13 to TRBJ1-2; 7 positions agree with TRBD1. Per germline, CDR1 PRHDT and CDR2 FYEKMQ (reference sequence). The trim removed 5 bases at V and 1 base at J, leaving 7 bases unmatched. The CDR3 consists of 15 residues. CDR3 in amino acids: CASSPIYRGNYGYTF. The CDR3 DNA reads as TGTGCCAGCAGCCCGATATACAGGGGTAACTATGGCTACACCTTC. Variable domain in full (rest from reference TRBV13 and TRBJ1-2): AAGVIQSPRHLIKEKRETATLKCYPIPRHDTVYWYQQGPGQDPQFLISFYEKMQSDKGSIPDRFSAQQFSDYHSELNMSSLELGDSALYFCASSPIYRGNYGYTFGSGTRLTVV.

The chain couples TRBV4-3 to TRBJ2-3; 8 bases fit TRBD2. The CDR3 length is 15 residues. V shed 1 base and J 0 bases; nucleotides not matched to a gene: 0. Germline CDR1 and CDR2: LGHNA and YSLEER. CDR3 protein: CASSQGTSSTDTQYF. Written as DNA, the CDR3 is TGCGCCAGCAGCCAAGGGACTAGCAGCACAGATACGCAGTATTTT.

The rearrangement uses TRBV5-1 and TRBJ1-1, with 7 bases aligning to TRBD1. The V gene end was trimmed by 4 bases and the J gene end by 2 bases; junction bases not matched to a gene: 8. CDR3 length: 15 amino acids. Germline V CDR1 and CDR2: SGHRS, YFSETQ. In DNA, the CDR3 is TGCGCCAGCAGCAAGGCCGACAGGGAAAACACTGAAGCTTTCTTT. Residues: CASSKADRENTEAFF.

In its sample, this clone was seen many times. The CDR3 DNA sequence: TGTGCCAGCAGCTCCTCGGACGGGAGATACGAGCAGTACTTC. As protein: CASSSSDGRYEQYF. This rearrangement joins TRBV7-2 to TRBJ2-7, with D perhaps TRBD2 (6 bases). CDR3 size: 14 residues. V lost 4 bases and J 4 bases, leaving 14 bases between the germline ends. The germline gives CDR1 SGHTA, CDR2 FQGNSA.

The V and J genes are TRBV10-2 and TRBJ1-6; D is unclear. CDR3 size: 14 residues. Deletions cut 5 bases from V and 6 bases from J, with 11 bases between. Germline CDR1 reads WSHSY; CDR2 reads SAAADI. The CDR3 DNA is TGCGCCAGCAGTTTTCAGGTAGGTAATTCACCCCTCCACTTT. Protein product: CASSFQVGNSPLHF.

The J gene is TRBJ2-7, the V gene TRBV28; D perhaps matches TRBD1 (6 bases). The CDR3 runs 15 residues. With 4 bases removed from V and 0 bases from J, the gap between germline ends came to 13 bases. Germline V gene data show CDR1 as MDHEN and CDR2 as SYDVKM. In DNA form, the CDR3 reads TGTGCCAGCAGTTCTCTTTTGGACAGCTCCTACGAGCAGTACTTC. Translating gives CASSSLLDSSYEQYF.